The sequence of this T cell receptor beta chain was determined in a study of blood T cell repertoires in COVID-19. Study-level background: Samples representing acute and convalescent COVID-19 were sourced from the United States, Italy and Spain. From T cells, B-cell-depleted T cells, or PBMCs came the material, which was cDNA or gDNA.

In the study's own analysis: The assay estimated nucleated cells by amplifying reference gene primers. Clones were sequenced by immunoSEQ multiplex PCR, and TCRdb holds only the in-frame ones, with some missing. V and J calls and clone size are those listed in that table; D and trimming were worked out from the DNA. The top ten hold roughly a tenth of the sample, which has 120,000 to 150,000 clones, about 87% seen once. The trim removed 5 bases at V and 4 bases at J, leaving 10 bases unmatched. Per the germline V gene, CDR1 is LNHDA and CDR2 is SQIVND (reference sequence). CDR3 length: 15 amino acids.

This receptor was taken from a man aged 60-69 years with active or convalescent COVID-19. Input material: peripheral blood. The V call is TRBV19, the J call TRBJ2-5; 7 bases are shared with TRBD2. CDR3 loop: CASSSGMGEGETQYF. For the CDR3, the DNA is TGTGCCAGTAGTTCAGGGATGGGGGAGGGAGAGACCCAGTACTTC.